These 11 T cell receptor beta chains originate from one sample sequenced in a study of identical twins' blood T cells. TCRdb analysed the 5' RACE reads with MiXCR anew, one entry per CDR3 protein. Seen here are 350,000 to 450,000 distinct CDR3 sequences, approximately 30% observed once, and the top ten hold 6% to 7%. Sample: PBMCs. All receptors derive from a woman aged 18-50 years in good health.

This chain uses TRBV7-9 with TRBJ1-1, with D unclear. The ends were cut back, 1 base at V and 9 bases at J, with 6 bases in the middle. The CDR3 has 11 residues. Germline values: CDR1 SEHNR, CDR2 FQNEAQ (reference sequence). CDR3 sequence (DNA): TGTGCCAGCAGCTTAGTAGGTAAAGCTTTCTTT. Translation: CASSLVGKAFF.

This clonotype was counted between two and nine times. The chain uses TRBV9 and TRBJ1-3, with D uncertain. In germline, CDR1 is SGDLS, CDR2 YYNGEE. The CDR3 sequence is 15 residues long. V lost 6 bases, J lost 1 base, and 14 bases lay in between. CDR3 sequence (DNA): TGTGCCAGCACTCCATACACGGGTTCTGGAAACACCATATATTTT. Translated: CASTPYTGSGNTIYF.

The rearrangement uses TRBV2 and TRBJ1-4; D not certain. This CDR3 is built from 14 residues. Germline V lookup: CDR1 SNHLY, CDR2 FYNNEI. V lost 10 bases to trimming and J lost 0 bases, with 12 bases between them. The CDR3 protein is CATVKQTTNEKLFF. The CDR3 nucleotides are TGTGCCACCGTTAAACAGACAACTAATGAAAAACTGTTTTTT.

With respect to this clonotype: A much bigger clone sits one base away, suggesting this may be a read error. The chain joins TRBV20-1 to TRBJ1-2; D perhaps matches TRBD1 (6 bases). The CDR3 is made up of 13 amino acids. The germline gives CDR1 DFQATT, CDR2 SNEGSKA (reference sequence). The CDR3 bases are TGCAGTGCTAGAGTGGGGGCCTGGAATGGCTACATCTTC. Translated, it gives CSARVGAWNGYIF.

This clonotype appeared a few times. The chain is built from TRBV11-2 and TRBJ2-7; a possible D gene is TRBD2 (5 bases). Between the trimmed V and J ends, which lost 3 bases and 5 bases, there was a span of 17 bases. Germline V CDR1 and CDR2: SGHAT, FQNNGV. The CDR3 is 15 amino acids. In nucleotides, the CDR3 is TGTGCCAGCAGCTTCCCCCGGGGTTACCCCCACGAGCAGTACTTC. Encoded protein: CASSFPRGYPHEQYF.

The chain joins TRBV20-1 to TRBJ2-1; TRBD2 aligns across 7 bases. CDR1 is DFQATT and CDR2 is SNEGSKA in the germline V gene (reference sequence). The CDR3 has 15 residues. Unmatched junction bases numbered 10, after V lost 0 bases and J lost 8 bases. The CDR3 reads CSARDGEGADDEQFF. The CDR3 coding sequence is TGCAGTGCTAGAGATGGGGAGGGAGCGGACGATGAGCAGTTCTTC.

Only a few counts were recorded for this clonotype. The chain has TRBV5-1 and TRBJ2-7, with D perhaps matching TRBD2 (6 bases). V was clipped by 6 bases and J by 2 bases, with 15 bases between them. Germline loops: CDR1 SGHRS, CDR2 YFSETQ. The CDR3 runs 14 residues. The CDR3 bases are TGCGCCAGCACTTATGGACTAACCACCTACGAGCAGTACTTC. Its translation is CASTYGLTTYEQYF.

This clonotype was seen only a few times. The V gene is TRBV6-1, the J gene TRBJ1-5; maybe TRBD1 (6 bases). Germline V gene sequence: CDR1 MNHNS, CDR2 SASEGT. The CDR3 is made up of 15 amino acids. Deletions cut 3 bases from V and 3 bases from J, with 12 bases between. CDR3 in DNA: TGTGCCAGCAGTGATTTAAGACAGGTCAATCAGCCCCAGCATTTT. This encodes CASSDLRQVNQPQHF.

The chain couples TRBV10-3 to TRBJ2-1; D gene ambiguous. This CDR3 is 12 amino acids long. Trimming pared 2 bases from V and 14 bases from J, leaving 13 bases between. Germline V gene lookup returns CDR1 ENHRY and CDR2 SYGVKD. CDR3 sequence: CAISETTESEFF. In nucleotides, the CDR3 is TGTGCCATCAGTGAGACAACAGAGAGCGAGTTCTTC.

The gene calls are TRBV6-2 or TRBV6-3 and TRBJ1-2, with D possibly TRBD1 on 6 matching bases. Trimming stripped 7 bases from V and 2 bases from J, with 11 bases between. This CDR3 is 13 amino acids long. Germline CDR1 reads MNHEY; CDR2 reads SVGEGT. CDR3 sequence: CASTETGNYGYTF. In DNA form, the CDR3 reads TGTGCCAGCACCGAGACAGGCAACTATGGCTACACCTTC.

The table lists this clonotype with a few counts. In nucleotides, the CDR3 is TGTGCCAGCAGCTTGGTCGGGGGGCCCCGGGATACGCAGTATTTT. Its translation: CASSLVGGPRDTQYF. The J gene is TRBJ2-3, the V gene TRBV7-2; the D gene is possibly TRBD2 (7 bases). The germline CDR1 and CDR2 sequences are SGHTA and FQGNSA. The length of the CDR3 is 15 residues. The V end lost 3 bases, the J end lost 6 bases, and 16 bases lay between the germline ends.